The rows below give T cell receptor beta chains drawn from one sample of a study of T cells in Graves' hyperthyroidism and ophthalmopathy. One entry per CDR3 protein, called by TCRdb with MiXCR from the multiplex PCR reads. The table includes around 350,000 distinct CDR3 sequences, roughly 15% detected once. Material: blood. These receptors were taken from a woman aged 55-69 years with Graves' ophthalmopathy. Both conserved end residues are part of each CDR3. D genes are given only for firm matches. The size entry is marked missing in some rows and otherwise reads once, few, many or a size class.

v_gene,abundance,d_gene,j_gene,CDR3aa,CDR3nt
TRBV2,.,.,TRBJ2-7,CASRPRGEIYEQYF,TGTGCCAGCCGCCCCAGGGGGGAAATCTACGAGCAGTACTTC
TRBV29-1,many,.,TRBJ1-1,CSVEERGGTEAFF,TGCAGCGTTGAAGAGCGGGGAGGAACTGAAGCTTTCTTT
TRBV5-8,many,.,TRBJ2-3,CASIPIRDGDTQYF,TGTGCCAGCATCCCGATACGGGATGGAGATACGCAGTATTTT
TRBV2,many,TRBD1,TRBJ2-2,CAKQTGVNTGELFF,TGTGCCAAACAGACAGGGGTGAACACCGGGGAGCTGTTTTTT
TRBV6-1,.,.,TRBJ1-5,CASSPWTESNQPQHF,TGTGCCAGCAGCCCTTGGACGGAAAGCAATCAGCCCCAGCATTTT
TRBV5-1,few,.,TRBJ2-7,CASSRDQGNEQYF,TGCGCCAGCAGCCGAGACCAGGGGAACGAGCAGTACTTC
TRBV29-1,.,.,TRBJ2-7,CSVEMAGGREQYF,TGCAGCGTTGAAATGGCCGGGGGGCGTGAGCAGTACTTC
TRBV15,many,.,TRBJ1-5,CATSRVRNSNQPQHF,TGTGCCACCAGCAGAGTCAGGAATAGCAATCAGCCCCAGCATTTT
TRBV19,.,TRBD2,TRBJ2-3,CASSIARGLVGDTQYF,TGTGCCAGTAGTATCGCCCGGGGACTAGTGGGAGATACGCAGTATTTT
TRBV20-1,many,TRBD2,TRBJ2-1,CSALSRLAGGNNEQFF,TGCAGTGCCCTCTCTCGACTAGCGGGAGGGAATAATGAGCAGTTCTTC
TRBV20-1,many,.,TRBJ2-5,CSARDRETQYF,TGCAGTGCTAGAGACCGGGAGACCCAGTACTTC
TRBV5-6,many,.,TRBJ2-7,CASSLNDARSYEQYF,TGTGCCAGCAGCTTGAACGATGCCAGGAGCTACGAGCAGTACTTC
TRBV19,.,.,TRBJ2-5,CASRDTLIGTQYF,TGTGCCAGTCGGGACACACTAATTGGGACCCAGTACTTC
TRBV7-9,.,.,TRBJ2-1,CASSLASEGFNEQFF,TGTGCCAGCAGCTTAGCTAGCGAGGGGTTCAATGAGCAGTTCTTC
TRBV2,many,.,TRBJ2-3,CASKRDLTDTQYF,TGTGCCAGCAAAAGGGACCTCACAGATACGCAGTATTTT
TRBV11-2,many,.,TRBJ2-7,CASSLRAGPNYEQYF,TGTGCCAGCAGCCTTAGGGCAGGTCCCAACTACGAGCAGTACTTC
TRBV28,many,TRBD2,TRBJ2-3,CASSSGLAGGSPDTQYF,TGTGCCAGCAGTTCGGGACTAGCGGGAGGGTCCCCCGATACGCAGTATTTT
TRBV12-3/TRBV12-4,many,.,TRBJ2-2,CASSSIGGGDTGELFF,TGTGCCAGCAGTTCGATCGGTGGGGGTGACACCGGGGAGCTGTTTTTT
TRBV18,many,TRBD2,TRBJ2-2,CASSPAGGANTGELFF,TGTGCCAGCTCACCAGCGGGAGGAGCGAACACCGGGGAGCTGTTTTTT
TRBV7-2,.,.,TRBJ1-3,CASSPNPGVAGNTIYF,TGTGCCAGCAGCCCCAACCCGGGTGTAGCTGGAAACACCATATATTTT
TRBV19,few,TRBD2,TRBJ2-4,CASSSSSGDIQYF,TGTGCCAGTAGTAGTTCTAGCGGGGACATTCAGTACTTC
TRBV28,few,TRBD2,TRBJ2-3,CASIPGLAGGTDTQYF,TGTGCCAGCATCCCGGGACTAGCGGGAGGGACAGATACGCAGTATTTT